One sample yielded the 4 T cell receptor beta chains listed below, sequenced in a study of CD8 T cells in ankylosing spondylitis. Notes on the study in general: Ankylosing spondylitis blood appeared to carry a characteristic TCR beta motif of several highly homologous variants.

TCRdb called the 5' RACE reads again in MiXCR, with one record for every CDR3 protein. The repertoire has roughly 470,000 distinct CDR3 sequences, 20% to 30% of them found once; the top ten carry about 0.92%. For these receptors, no antigen is known. The specimen sequenced was blood, either unsorted or a sorted T cell fraction (not recorded which). The receptors come from a male donor with ankylosing spondylitis.

This clonotype appeared a few times. The rearrangement joins TRBV5-6 to TRBJ1-2; D is ambiguous. This CDR3 contains 14 residues. Germline CDR1 SGHDT, CDR2 YYEEEE. V lost 0 bases and J lost 3, with 9 bases in between. The CDR3 DNA follows: TGTGCCAGCAGCTTGGTTAACCCAGACTATGGCTACACCTTC. Residues: CASSLVNPDYGYTF.

V gene TRBV2 combines with J gene TRBJ1-3; D is ambiguous. The CDR3 is made up of 13 amino acids. Germline values: CDR1 SNHLY, CDR2 FYNNEI. V lost 7 bases and J 4 bases, leaving 11 bases between the germline ends. The DNA for the CDR3 is TGTGCCAGCACCCTGGCGAGGGGAAACACCATATATTTT. Protein product: CASTLARGNTIYF. The full variable domain, with the rest looked up from reference TRBV2 and TRBJ1-3, is EPEVTQTPSHQVTQMGQEVILRCVPISNHLYFYWYRQILGQKVEFLVSFYNNEISEKSEIFDDQFSVERPDGSNFTLKIRSTKLEDSAMYFCASTLARGNTIYFGEGSWLTVV.

V is TRBV7-9 and J is TRBJ1-2; D gene uncertain. Trimming took 2 bases from V and 14 from J, leaving 27 bases between them. The germline gives CDR1 SEHNR, CDR2 FQNEAQ (reference sequence). The CDR3 is made up of 16 amino acids. The CDR3: CASSLLFLETPARLTF. In nucleotides, the CDR3 is TGTGCCAGCAGCTTACTATTCCTTGAGACGCCTGCTAGGTTGACCTTC.

This chain links TRBV3-1 with TRBJ1-1; 7 bases fit TRBD1. There are 14 residues in the CDR3. V lost 4 bases to trimming and J lost 3 bases; unmatched junction nucleotides: 5. Germline CDR1 is LGHDT and CDR2 is YNNKEL (reference sequence). The CDR3 coding sequence is TGTGCCAGCAGCCTAGGGGGCTTAGACACTGAAGCTTTCTTT. Protein product: CASSLGGLDTEAFF.